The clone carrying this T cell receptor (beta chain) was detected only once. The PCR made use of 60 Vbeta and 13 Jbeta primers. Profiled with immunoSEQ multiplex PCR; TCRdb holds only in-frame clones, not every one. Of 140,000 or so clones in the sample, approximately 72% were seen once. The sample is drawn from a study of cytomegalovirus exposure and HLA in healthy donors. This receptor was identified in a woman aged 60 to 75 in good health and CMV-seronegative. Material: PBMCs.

In DNA, the CDR3 is TGTGCCAGCAGCCCCAGTTTTACAGGAAACTATGGCTACACCTTC. Amino acids: CASSPSFTGNYGYTF. The chain has TRBV7-3 and TRBJ1-2; tentative D call: TRBD1 (5 bases). This CDR3 is built from 15 residues. Trimming removed 5 bases from V and 2 bases from J, with 15 bases in between. Germline assignment: CDR1 SGHTA and CDR2 FQGTGA.